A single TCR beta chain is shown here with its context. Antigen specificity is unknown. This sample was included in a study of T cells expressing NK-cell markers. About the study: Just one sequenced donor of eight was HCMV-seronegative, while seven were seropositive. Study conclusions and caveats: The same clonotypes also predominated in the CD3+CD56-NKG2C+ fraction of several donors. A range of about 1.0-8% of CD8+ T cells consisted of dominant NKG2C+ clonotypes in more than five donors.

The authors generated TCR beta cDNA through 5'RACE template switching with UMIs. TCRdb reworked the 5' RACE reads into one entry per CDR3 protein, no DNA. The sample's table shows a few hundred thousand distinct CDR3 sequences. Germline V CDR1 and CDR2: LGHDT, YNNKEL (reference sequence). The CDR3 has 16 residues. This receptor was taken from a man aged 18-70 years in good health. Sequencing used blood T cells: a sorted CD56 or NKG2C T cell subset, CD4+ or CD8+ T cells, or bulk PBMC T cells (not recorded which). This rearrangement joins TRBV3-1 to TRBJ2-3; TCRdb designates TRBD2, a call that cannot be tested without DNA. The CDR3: CASSQMFGGAGDTQYF.